These 12 T cell receptor beta chains were sequenced from one sample in a study of T cells in tuberculosis. Sequencing was performed with immunoSEQ multiplex PCR; in TCRdb, only in-frame clones are kept and a portion is missing. The table records 70,000 to 95,000 clones, just over 90% of them present only once. After thawing and overnight rest, PBMC were stained with GMM-loaded CD1B tetramer, viability dye and anti-CD3 for sorting. The lipid loaded on the CD1B tetramers was C32 glucose monomycolate from Rhodococcus equi. Sequencing was performed on CD1b-GMM tetramer-negative cells sorted from PBMCs. The source is an adult woman with latent tuberculosis.

The chain combines TRBV11-2 with TRBJ2-2; D possibly corresponds to TRBD2 (6 bases). The V end lost 3 bases, the J end lost 3 bases, and 23 bases lay between the germline ends. CDR3 length: 19 amino acids. Germline V lookup: CDR1 SGHAT, CDR2 FQNNGV. The CDR3 sequence: CASSLEGAGLLVHTGELFF. CDR3 in DNA: TGTGCCAGCAGCTTGGAGGGTGCAGGGCTGTTAGTGCACACCGGGGAGCTGTTTTTT.

The chain recombines TRBV6-6 with TRBJ2-2, with D unclear. Germline CDR1 is MNHNY and CDR2 is SVGAGI (reference sequence). The V end was cut by 4 bases, the J end by 3 bases, with 6 bases between. CDR3 length: 13 amino acids. The CDR3 is CASSLYYTGELFF. The DNA of the CDR3 is TGTGCCAGCAGTTTATACTACACCGGGGAGCTGTTTTTT.

V and J are TRBV2 and TRBJ1-2, with TRBD1 matching 10 bases. The CDR3 extends over 14 amino acids. Losses at the gene ends were 3 bases for V and 3 bases for J; bases not matched to a gene: 1. Germline V CDR1 and CDR2: SNHLY, FYNNEI. CDR3 bases: TGTGCCAGCAGTGAGGACAGGGGGGACTATGGCTACACCTTC. This codes for CASSEDRGDYGYTF.

V and J are TRBV4-2 and TRBJ2-7; 7 bases fit TRBD2. V shed 4 bases, J shed 1 base, and the junction held 16 bases outside the gene matches. The CDR3 loop spans 18 amino acids. Germline V lookup: CDR1 LGHNA, CDR2 YNFKEQ. CDR3 nucleotides: TGTGCCAGCAGCCCCCTTGGGAGCGGGCGGGGGAAATCCTACGAGCAGTACTTC. It yields the protein CASSPLGSGRGKSYEQYF.

This chain links TRBV6-5 with TRBJ1-5; TRBD1 might be the D (6 bases). CDR1 is MNHEY and CDR2 is SVGAGI in the germline V gene. V was shortened by 6 bases and J by 0 bases, with 9 bases between the two germline ends. The CDR3 spans 14 residues. CDR3 in amino acids: CASRGGASNQPQHF. In DNA, the CDR3 is TGTGCCAGCAGGGGGGGGGCTAGCAATCAGCCCCAGCATTTT.

A single count supports this clone. The chain recombines TRBV5-4 with TRBJ2-1, with D maybe TRBD1 (5 bases). CDR1 is SGHNT and CDR2 is YYREEE in the germline V gene (reference sequence). There are 14 residues in the CDR3. Trimming removed 4 bases at V and 7 bases at J, with 15 bases between. The CDR3 protein is CASSLRQGLNEQFF. The DNA of the CDR3 is TGTGCCAGCAGCCTCCGGCAGGGATTGAATGAGCAGTTCTTC.

The chain has TRBV7-9 and TRBJ2-1; 9 bases match TRBD1. The CDR3 is 14 residues long. Losses at the gene ends were 6 bases for V and 10 bases for J; bases not matched to a gene: 10. Germline assignment: CDR1 SEHNR and CDR2 FQNEAQ (reference sequence). CDR3 in DNA: TGTGCCAGCAGGCCGGGACAGGGATTTAGGGAGCAGTTCTTC. Translation gives CASRPGQGFREQFF. The variable domain in full, completed from reference TRBV7-9 and TRBJ2-1, reads DTGVSQNPRHKITKRGQNVTFRCDPISEHNRLYWYRQTLGQGPEFLTYFQNEAQLEKSRLLSDRFSAERPKGSFSTLEIQRTEQGDSAMYLCASRPGQGFREQFFGPGTRLTVL.

In its sample, this clone was seen once. The V gene is TRBV7-2, the J gene TRBJ2-7, with TRBD2 identical over 12 bases. CDR1 and CDR2 (germline): SGHTA, FQGNSA. The trim removed 0 bases at V and 2 bases at J, leaving 2 bases unmatched. The CDR3 has 16 residues. The CDR3 DNA reads TGTGCCAGCAGCTTAGCGCTAGCGGGGGGGCCCTACGAGCAGTACGTC. Its translation is CASSLALAGGPYEQYV.

The chain uses TRBV30 and TRBJ1-6; the match to TRBD1 covers 7 bases. With V trimmed by 1 base and J by 7 bases, 7 bases remained unmatched. The germline V gene has CDR1 GTSNPN and CDR2 SVGIG (reference sequence). The CDR3 is 15 amino acids. The CDR3 coding sequence is TGTGCCTGGAGTGCCGACAGGGAAAGAAATTCACCCCTCCACTTT. Translation gives CAWSADRERNSPLHF.

V gene TRBV7-2 combines with J gene TRBJ1-1, with D perhaps TRBD1 (5 bases). CDR3 size: 17 residues. Germline V gene data show CDR1 as SGHTA and CDR2 as FQGNSA. The V end was cut by 1 base, the J end by 1 base, with 16 bases between. CDR3 bases: TGTGCCAGCAGCTTAGTAAGCAGGGTCATACCGAACACTGAAGCTTTCTTT. Residues: CASSLVSRVIPNTEAFF.

This sequence joins TRBV11-3 and TRBJ2-3; 7 bases line up with TRBD1. Germline trimming cut 5 bases from V and 2 bases from J; bases unmatched to any gene: 10. The CDR3 loop spans 16 amino acids. CDR1 is SGHNT and CDR2 is YENEEA in the germline V gene. CDR3 in DNA: TGTGCCAGCAGCCCTTCAACAGGGGCCCTCACAGATACGCAGTATTTT. It is translated as CASSPSTGALTDTQYF.

In DNA form, the CDR3 reads TGCGCCAGCAGCCAAGGACAGGGGGCAGGGGAGCAGTTCTTC. Its translation is CASSQGQGAGEQFF. The chain uses TRBV4-1 and TRBJ2-1; 10 bases fit TRBD1. CDR1 is MGHRA and CDR2 is YSYEKL in the germline V gene. The CDR3 contains 14 residues. J was trimmed by 10 bases and V by 1 base; bases with no gene match: 4.